Listed here are 21 T cell receptor beta chains from one sample, sequenced in a study of cytomegalovirus exposure and HLA in healthy donors. Both 60 Vbeta primers and 13 Jbeta primers went into the PCR. Only in-frame clones appear in the TCRdb table, and some are missing; sequencing was by immunoSEQ multiplex PCR. The table shows some 150,000 clones, with roughly 79% occurring only once. The sequenced material came from PBMCs. All receptors derive from a woman aged 40 to 55 in good health and CMV-seronegative.

The CDR3 DNA reads as TGTGCCAGCAGCCAAGATAGGACAGGGGCCAGGGGTGAGCAGTTCTTC. Translating gives CASSQDRTGARGEQFF. The rearrangement links TRBV4-2 to TRBJ2-1; 9 bases fit TRBD1. CDR1 and CDR2 from the germline V gene are LGHNA and YNFKEQ. CDR3 length: 16 residues. The V gene end was trimmed by 0 bases and the J gene end by 9 bases; junction bases not matched to a gene: 9.

This clone was counted a single time. This chain connects TRBV5-6 to TRBJ2-1; possible D gene TRBD2, 6 bases. CDR3 length equals 13 residues. Trimming stripped 0 bases from V and 8 bases from J, with 9 bases between. Per germline, CDR1 SGHDT and CDR2 YYEEEE. The DNA for the CDR3 is TGTGCCAGCAGCTTGGGGGAGGTGGATGAGCAGTTCTTC. It encodes CASSLGEVDEQFF.

This clone was picked up one time. The CDR3: CAIQTGSPEAFF. The CDR3 DNA reads TGTGCCATCCAGACAGGGTCGCCTGAAGCTTTCTTT. The chain links TRBV28 to TRBJ1-1; TRBD1 matches 7 bases. V was pared by 10 bases and J by 6 bases, with 8 bases of the junction left unmatched. The CDR3 is 12 amino acids. CDR1 is MDHEN and CDR2 is SYDVKM in the germline V gene.

This chain connects TRBV28 to TRBJ2-5; 10 nucleotides align to TRBD2. Germline loops: CDR1 MDHEN, CDR2 SYDVKM. V lost 6 bases and J lost 4; bases outside the gene matches: 8. CDR3 length equals 15 residues. The CDR3 loop reads CASSPKRGGRETQYF. CDR3 DNA: TGTGCCAGCAGCCCAAAGCGGGGGGGCAGAGAGACCCAGTACTTC. The entire variable domain, with the rest obtained from reference TRBV28 and TRBJ2-5, is as follows: DVKVTQSSRYLVKRTGEKVFLECVQDMDHENMFWYRQDPGLGLRLIYFSYDVKMKEKGDIPEGYSVSREKKERFSLILESASTNQTSMYLCASSPKRGGRETQYFGPGTRLLVL.

This clone was picked up one time. The chain links TRBV6-5 to TRBJ1-1; D might be TRBD1 (5 bases). Trimming left V 2 bases short and J 2 bases short, with 12 bases between. CDR3 length: 15 residues. CDR1 and CDR2 (germline): MNHEY, SVGAGI. Here the CDR3 reads CASSYTWTINTEAFF. The CDR3 coding sequence is TGTGCCAGCAGTTACACATGGACAATCAACACTGAAGCTTTCTTT.

The chain employs TRBV6-5 and TRBJ1-5; tentatively, D is TRBD1 (5 bases). V lost 6 bases, J lost 6 bases, and 18 bases lay in between. CDR3 size: 15 residues. Germline V gene lookup returns CDR1 MNHEY and CDR2 SVGAGI. CDR3 region: CASRESRGESQPQHF. The CDR3 region has the DNA TGTGCCAGCAGGGAGTCCCGGGGGGAAAGTCAGCCCCAGCATTTT.

There are a few counts of this clone. The genes are TRBV5-4 and TRBJ2-1; 7 bases agree with TRBD2. The CDR3 is 17 residues long. Germline V gene sequence: CDR1 SGHNT, CDR2 YYREEE (reference sequence). Losses at the gene ends were 4 bases for V and 4 bases for J; bases not matched to a gene: 14. The CDR3 coding sequence is TGTGCCAGCAGCGGGCGACTAGCTCTTTCGACGTACAATGAGCAGTTCTTC. Translated, it gives CASSGRLALSTYNEQFF.

This clone occurred a few times. CDR3 sequence reads: CASSPTNSVPYGYTF. The CDR3 nucleotides are TGTGCCAGCAGTCCAACCAACAGTGTCCCCTATGGCTACACCTTC. This chain links TRBV28 with TRBJ1-2, with D unclear. Trimming pared 5 bases from V and 4 bases from J, leaving 17 bases between. Germline loops: CDR1 MDHEN, CDR2 SYDVKM. The CDR3 is 15 residues long.

V is TRBV4-1 and J is TRBJ1-6; D is possibly TRBD1 (6 bases). Germline-derived CDR1 and CDR2 are MGHRA and YSYEKL. V was trimmed by 4 bases and J by 9 bases, leaving 19 bases between them. The CDR3 spans 16 residues. CDR3 region: CASSLGRETRGSPLHF. DNA of the CDR3: TGCGCCAGCAGCCTTGGAAGGGAGACCAGGGGTTCACCCCTCCACTTT.

The chain combines TRBV7-9 with TRBJ1-3; 7 bases agree with TRBD1. CDR1 SEHNR and CDR2 FQNEAQ come from the germline V gene (reference sequence). J lost 4 bases, V lost 5 bases, and 8 bases had no gene match. The CDR3 is made up of 15 amino acids. The CDR3 DNA reads TGTGCCAGCAGCCCGAGGGGACAGTCGGGAAACACCATATATTTT. Its protein is CASSPRGQSGNTIYF.

The V call is TRBV29-1, the J call TRBJ2-7, with D maybe TRBD1 (6 bases). Trimming removed 4 bases from V and 2 bases from J, with 15 bases in between. Germline CDR1 is SQVTM and CDR2 is ANQGSEA. This CDR3 has 14 amino acids. The CDR3 loop reads CSVGGRAATYEQYF. In nucleotides, the CDR3 is TGCAGCGTTGGGGGGCGGGCAGCGACCTACGAGCAGTACTTC.

This clone showed up just once. This rearrangement joins TRBV6-1 to TRBJ1-5; D remains unclear. Trimming took off 4 bases at V and 4 bases at J, with 8 bases between the two ends. Per germline, CDR1 MNHNS and CDR2 SASEGT. The CDR3 totals 13 residues. The CDR3: CASSGEPNQPQHF. The CDR3 DNA is TGTGCCAGCAGTGGGGAGCCTAATCAGCCCCAGCATTTT.

V is TRBV5-1 and J is TRBJ2-2, with a possible D match to TRBD1 (5 bases). CDR3 length equals 15 residues. Germline CDR1 reads SGHRS; CDR2 reads YFSETQ. V was pared by 0 bases and J by 4 bases, with 10 bases between. The CDR3, as DNA: TGCGCCAGCAGCTTGGTTCAGGGTCGCACCGGGGAGCTGTTTTTT. This gives the protein CASSLVQGRTGELFF.

As to this clone: One end of the junction does not line up with germline, which may come from a read error. V is TRBV10-1 and J is TRBJ2-7, with D uncertain. This CDR3 contains 15 residues. Germline V CDR1 and CDR2: WNHNN, SYGVQD (reference sequence). CDR3 DNA: TGCGCCAGCAGTCAGTCGAGGAATTACTCCTACGAGCAGTACTTC. Encoded protein: CASSQSRNYSYEQYF.

Regarding this clone: This same CDR3 is encoded by further DNA sequences in the sample. The chain recombines TRBV7-9 with TRBJ2-5; D may be TRBD1 (5 bases). The CDR3 has 15 amino acids. V was shortened by 0 bases and J by 0 bases, with 8 bases between the two germline ends. Looked up from germline, CDR1 is SEHNR and CDR2 is FQNEAQ (reference sequence). CDR3 coding DNA: TGTGCCAGCAGCTTAGCGTCAGGGTACCAAGAGACCCAGTACTTC. Translation: CASSLASGYQETQYF.

The chain recombines TRBV5-1 with TRBJ2-1; 13 bases align to TRBD2. Germline trimming cut 3 bases from V and 10 bases from J; bases unmatched to any gene: 13. Per the germline V gene, CDR1 is SGHRS and CDR2 is YFSETQ. The CDR3 extends over 17 amino acids. The CDR3 loop is CASSSPTSGGAHWEQFF. The CDR3 bases are TGCGCCAGCAGCTCCCCTACTAGCGGGGGGGCTCACTGGGAGCAGTTCTTC.

The chain recombines TRBV19 with TRBJ2-3, with TRBD2 matching 9 bases. Trimming cost V 4 bases and J 5 bases; bases outside gene matches: 7. Germline CDR1 LNHDA, CDR2 SQIVND (reference sequence). CDR3 length equals 15 residues. The CDR3 spells CASSTRGGLRDTQYF. The CDR3 DNA follows: TGTGCCAGTAGTACGCGGGGGGGTCTAAGAGATACGCAGTATTTT.

The chain combines TRBV28 with TRBJ2-2; weak D call: TRBD1 (6 bases). Per the germline V gene, CDR1 is MDHEN and CDR2 is SYDVKM. V was pared by 5 bases and J by 2 bases, with 15 bases between. The CDR3 is 16 amino acids. DNA for the CDR3: TGTGCCAGCAGTCCTCGGACAGCGAGAAACACCGGGGAGCTGTTTTTT. Amino acids: CASSPRTARNTGELFF. The full variable domain, rest sourced from reference TRBV28 and TRBJ2-2, is DVKVTQSSRYLVKRTGEKVFLECVQDMDHENMFWYRQDPGLGLRLIYFSYDVKMKEKGDIPEGYSVSREKKERFSLILESASTNQTSMYLCASSPRTARNTGELFFGEGSRLTVL.

The chain couples TRBV6-5 to TRBJ2-7, with 10 nucleotides matching TRBD1. CDR1 is MNHEY, CDR2 SVGAGI, per germline. Trimming cost V 3 bases and J 3 bases; bases outside gene matches: 5. The CDR3 totals 15 residues. CDR3 nucleotide sequence: TGTGCCAGCAGTTATTTCCGGGACAGGGGCTACGAGCAGTACTTC. Translated: CASSYFRDRGYEQYF.

This chain links TRBV11-2 with TRBJ1-5, with a tentative D call TRBD1 (6 bases). CDR1 SGHAT and CDR2 FQNNGV come from the germline V gene. The CDR3 extends over 14 amino acids. Trimming removed 5 bases at V and 6 bases at J, with 14 bases between. The CDR3 DNA sequence: TGTGCCAGCAGCCCAGGGGCTGGGAGTCAGCCCCAGCATTTT. Residues: CASSPGAGSQPQHF.

J is TRBJ2-7 and V is TRBV5-4; D not resolved. This CDR3 comprises 12 residues. Germline CDR1 is SGHNT and CDR2 is YYREEE (reference sequence). V lost 2 bases and J 3 bases, leaving 6 bases between the germline ends. The CDR3 nucleotides read TGTGCCAGCAGCTTTAATTTCTACGAGCAGTACTTC. Translated, it gives CASSFNFYEQYF.